The TCR beta chain described here comes from a study of T cells after somatic rescue of genetic block. This table comes from immunoSEQ multiplex PCR, and its TCRdb copy is limited to in-frame clones, with some not included. This sample yields roughly 110,000 clones, of which 75% to 95% are seen a single time; 1.4% belongs to the top ten. Sequencing was carried out using peripheral blood mononuclear cells (PBMCs). This TCR came from a woman between 18 and 30 years old.

CDR3 nucleotide sequence: TGTGCCAGCAGCTTCTTCCGGGGCGGGGGGAACACTGAAGCTTTCTTT. This translates into CASSFFRGGGNTEAFF. The chain employs TRBV7-8 and TRBJ1-1; D possibly corresponds to TRBD1 (5 bases). This CDR3 has 16 residues. Germline CDR1 is SGHVS and CDR2 is FQNEAQ. The V end lost 3 bases, the J end lost 1 base, and 15 bases lay between the germline ends.